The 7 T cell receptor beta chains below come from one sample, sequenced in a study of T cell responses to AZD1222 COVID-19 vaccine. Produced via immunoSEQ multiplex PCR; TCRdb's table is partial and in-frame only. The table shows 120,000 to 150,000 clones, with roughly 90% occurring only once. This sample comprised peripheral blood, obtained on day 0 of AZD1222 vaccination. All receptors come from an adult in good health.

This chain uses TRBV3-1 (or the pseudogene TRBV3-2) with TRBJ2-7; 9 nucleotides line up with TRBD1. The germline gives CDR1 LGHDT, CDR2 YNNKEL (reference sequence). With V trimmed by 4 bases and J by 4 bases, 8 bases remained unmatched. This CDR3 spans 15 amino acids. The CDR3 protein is CASSPDRGTRYEQYF. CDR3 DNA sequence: TGTGCCAGCAGCCCTGACAGGGGGACGAGGTACGAGCAGTACTTC.

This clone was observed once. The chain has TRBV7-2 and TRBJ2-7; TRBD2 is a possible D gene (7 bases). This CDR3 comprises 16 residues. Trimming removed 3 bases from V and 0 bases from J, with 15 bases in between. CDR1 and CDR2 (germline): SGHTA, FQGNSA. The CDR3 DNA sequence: TGTGCCAGCAGCTTTGAGGGGGGGCTAGCCTCCTACGAGCAGTACTTC. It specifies CASSFEGGLASYEQYF.

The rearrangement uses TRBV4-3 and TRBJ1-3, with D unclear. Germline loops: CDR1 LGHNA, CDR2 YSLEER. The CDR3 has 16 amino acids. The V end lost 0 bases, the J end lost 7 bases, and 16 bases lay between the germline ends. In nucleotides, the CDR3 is TGCGCCAGCAGCCAAGATCCGGGGTATCGAGCGAACACCATATATTTT. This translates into CASSQDPGYRANTIYF.

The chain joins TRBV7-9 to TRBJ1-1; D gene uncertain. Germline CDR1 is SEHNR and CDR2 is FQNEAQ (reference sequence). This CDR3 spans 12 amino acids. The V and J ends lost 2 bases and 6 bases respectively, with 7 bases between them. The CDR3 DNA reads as TGTGCCAGCAGCTTAAGCGGCGCTGAAGCTTTCTTT. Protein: CASSLSGAEAFF.

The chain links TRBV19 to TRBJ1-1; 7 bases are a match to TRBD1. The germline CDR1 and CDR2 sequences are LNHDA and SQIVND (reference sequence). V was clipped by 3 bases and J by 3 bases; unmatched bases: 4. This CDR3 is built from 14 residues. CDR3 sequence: CASSITGVDTEAFF. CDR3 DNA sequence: TGTGCCAGTAGTATTACAGGGGTCGACACTGAAGCTTTCTTT.

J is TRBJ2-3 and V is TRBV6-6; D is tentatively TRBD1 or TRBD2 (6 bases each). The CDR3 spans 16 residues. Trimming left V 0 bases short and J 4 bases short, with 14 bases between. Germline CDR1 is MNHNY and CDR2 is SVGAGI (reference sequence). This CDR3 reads CASSYSGWGAADTQYF. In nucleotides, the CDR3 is TGTGCCAGCAGTTACTCGGGATGGGGGGCCGCAGATACGCAGTATTTT.

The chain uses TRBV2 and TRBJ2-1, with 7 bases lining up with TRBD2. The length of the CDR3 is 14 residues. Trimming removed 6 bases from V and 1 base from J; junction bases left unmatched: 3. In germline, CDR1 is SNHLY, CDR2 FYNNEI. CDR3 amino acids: CASSRLASYNEQFF. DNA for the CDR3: TGTGCCAGCAGCCGACTAGCTTCCTACAATGAGCAGTTCTTC.